The clone carrying this T cell receptor (beta chain) was seen ten or more times. Its antigen is unknown. When ophthalmopathy did not progress within 18 months, Graves' hyperthyroidism was considered stable. This sample is part of a study of T cells in Graves' hyperthyroidism and ophthalmopathy. Study findings and constraints: Stable hyperthyroidism and ophthalmopathy were separated using 13 V-J signatures.

Looked up from germline, CDR1 is WSHSY and CDR2 is SAAADI. The J segment lost 6 bases and the V segment lost 6 bases, leaving 8 bases of the junction unmatched. The CDR3 has 15 amino acids. TCR beta CDR3 region amplification was performed from RNA transcripts. First-round RT-PCR with HTBI primers amplified the TCR CDR3 region. TCRdb re-analysed the multiplex PCR reads in MiXCR, keeping a single row per CDR3 protein. The sample holds a few hundred thousand distinct CDR3 sequences, about a fifth seen once. The V and J genes are TRBV10-2 and TRBJ1-1; TRBD1 aligns across 12 bases. The sequenced sample consisted of blood. The sequence was obtained from a woman under 30 with Graves' hyperthyroidism. CDR3 in DNA: TGCGCCAGCAGAGGGACAGGGGGCGGGCACGCTGAAGCTTTCTTT. It encodes CASRGTGGGHAEAFF.